These 17 T cell receptor beta chains share one sample of origin, sequenced in a study of regulatory T cells in long-lasting Graves disease. Library construction for TCR beta used iRepertoire HTBI primers and Arm-PCR of CDR3 regions. In TCRdb, the multiplex PCR reads were re-called with MiXCR into one record per CDR3 protein. The sample lists about 470,000 distinct CDR3 sequences; less than 25% were seen once. Time point here: persistent/refractory GD, antithyroid drugs over 5 years with positive TRAb. Isolated PBMC RNA provided the starting material for the TCR library. The material sequenced was peripheral blood mononuclear cells (PBMCs), taken when the disease was refractory, from a patient treated with antithyroid drugs. Receptors were obtained from a female donor with Graves disease.

This clonotype occurred many times. The chain carries TRBV5-1 and TRBJ1-2, with no clear D. This CDR3 has 15 amino acids. Germline V gives CDR1 SGHRS, CDR2 YFSETQ. With 2 bases removed from V and 1 base from J, the gap between germline ends came to 12 bases. CDR3 bases: TGCGCCAGCAGCTTTCCATCCGGCAGTAACTATGGCTACACCTTC. This translates into CASSFPSGSNYGYTF.

This clonotype was counted at least ten times. This chain links TRBV28 with TRBJ2-2; 9 nucleotides line up with TRBD2. Trimming at V came to 2 bases and at J to 4 bases, leaving 2 bases not matched to a gene. Germline loops: CDR1 MDHEN, CDR2 SYDVKM. The CDR3 contains 15 residues. CDR3 sequence reads: CASSLSGRFTGELFF. CDR3 coding DNA: TGTGCCAGCAGTTTAAGCGGGAGGTTCACCGGGGAGCTGTTTTTT.

This chain connects TRBV5-8 to TRBJ2-7, with 8 bases identical to TRBD1. Looked up from germline, CDR1 is SGHTS and CDR2 is YDEGEE. With 0 bases clipped from V and 2 bases from J, the junction kept 10 bases outside the gene matches. This CDR3 comprises 17 residues. CDR3 DNA: TGTGCCAGCAGCTTGGTTTCTTGGCAGGGGGCCCCCTACGAGCAGTACTTC. This gives the protein CASSLVSWQGAPYEQYF.

The rearrangement uses TRBV5-1 and TRBJ2-2, with 9 bases fitting TRBD2. V gave up 1 base and J gave up 7 bases; unmatched junction bases: 14. Per the germline V gene, CDR1 is SGHRS and CDR2 is YFSETQ. The CDR3 length is 18 residues. The CDR3 DNA sequence: TGCGCCAGCAGCTTGTTCGGCGGACTAGCGCCTTTGGGCGGGGAGCTGTTTTTT. Its protein product is CASSLFGGLAPLGGELFF. Combining the CDR3 with reference TRBV5-1 and TRBJ2-2 gives the whole variable domain KAGVTQTPRYLIKTRGQQVTLSCSPISGHRSVSWYQQTPGQGLQFLFEYFSETQRNKGNFPGRFSGRQFSNSRSEMNVSTLELGDSALYLCASSLFGGLAPLGGELFFGEGSRLTVL.

This clonotype was recorded a few times. The rearrangement uses TRBV15 and TRBJ2-3; the match to TRBD2 covers 8 bases. This CDR3 spans 17 amino acids. J gave up 2 bases and V 4 bases, and 11 bases lay outside the gene matches. Germline assignment: CDR1 LNHNV and CDR2 YYDKDF (reference sequence). CDR3 protein: CATSITHGTSLTDTQYF. The DNA for the CDR3 is TGTGCCACCAGCATAACCCACGGGACTAGTCTCACAGATACGCAGTATTTT.

CDR3 nucleotides: TGCGCCAGCAGCTTGCTTAGGACAGCTTCCTTTTCTGGGGCCAACGTCCTGACTTTC. It specifies CASSLLRTASFSGANVLTF. V usage is TRBV5-1 and J usage is TRBJ2-6; TRBD1 is a possible D gene (6 bases). CDR3 length: 19 residues. Trimming left V 1 base short and J 1 base short, with 18 bases between. Per germline, CDR1 SGHRS and CDR2 YFSETQ.

V gene TRBV7-2 combines with J gene TRBJ1-6; D is unresolved. Deletions cut 5 bases from V and 0 bases from J, with 11 bases between. The CDR3 totals 16 residues. Germline V gene lookup returns CDR1 SGHTA and CDR2 FQGNSA. CDR3 bases: TGTGCCAGCAGCAAATACCCGAGCTCCTATAATTCACCCCTCCACTTT. Amino acids: CASSKYPSSYNSPLHF. The entire variable domain, with the rest obtained from reference TRBV7-2 and TRBJ1-6, is as follows: GAGVSQSPSNKVTEKGKDVELRCDPISGHTALYWYRQSLGQGLEFLIYFQGNSAPDKSGLPSDRFSAERTGGSVSTLTIQRTQQEDSAVYLCASSKYPSSYNSPLHFGNGTRLTVT.

V usage is TRBV20-1 and J usage is TRBJ2-7, with D possibly matching TRBD1 (6 bases). Germline-derived CDR1 and CDR2 are DFQATT and SNEGSKA (reference sequence). Deletions cut 4 bases from V and 2 bases from J, with 18 bases between. The CDR3 has 15 residues. The CDR3 reads CSATGQINKTYEQYF. For the CDR3, the DNA is TGCAGTGCTACTGGACAGATTAACAAGACCTACGAGCAGTACTTC.

The rearrangement joins TRBV5-1 to TRBJ2-7; 7 positions match TRBD1. Germline lookup yields CDR1 SGHRS and CDR2 YFSETQ. Trimming cost V 5 bases and J 7 bases; bases outside gene matches: 15. This CDR3 has 15 residues. The CDR3 sequence is CASSRSGQTVAEQYF. CDR3 bases: TGCGCCAGCAGTCGCTCGGGACAGACCGTCGCGGAGCAGTACTTC.

Here the CDR3 reads CASSRWTASNTGELFF. The CDR3 DNA follows: TGCGCCAGCAGCCGGTGGACAGCTTCGAACACCGGGGAGCTGTTTTTT. The J gene is TRBJ2-2, the V gene TRBV4-1; D possibly corresponds to TRBD1 (6 bases). Germline CDR1 MGHRA, CDR2 YSYEKL. V lost 4 bases, J lost 0 bases, and 12 bases lay in between. The CDR3 spans 16 residues.

Comments on this clonotype: This likely traces to a read error, being one base from a far larger clone. The chain uses TRBV12-3 or TRBV12-4 and TRBJ2-4; weak D call: TRBD1 (5 bases). The J call may be wrong; the DNA end is better matched by TRBJ1-2. The CDR3 is 12 amino acids. CDR3 in amino acids: CAPGGKGYGYTF. The CDR3 nucleotides read TGTGCCCCGGGGGGGAAAGGCTATGGCTACACCTTC.

This clonotype has at least ten counts. The chain couples TRBV28 to TRBJ1-6, with unresolved D. The CDR3 covers 14 residues. Germline CDR1 MDHEN, CDR2 SYDVKM. With 3 bases removed from V and 3 bases from J, the gap between germline ends came to 6 bases. CDR3 residues: CASSLRVYNSPLHF. In DNA, the CDR3 is TGTGCCAGCAGTTTGCGGGTCTATAATTCACCCCTCCACTTT. Complete variable domain (other parts from reference TRBV28 and TRBJ1-6): DVKVTQSSRYLVKRTGEKVFLECVQDMDHENMFWYRQDPGLGLRLIYFSYDVKMKEKGDIPEGYSVSREKKERFSLILESASTNQTSMYLCASSLRVYNSPLHFGNGTRLTVT.

This clonotype was seen ten or more times. The chain joins TRBV30 to TRBJ2-2, with TRBD1 matching 8 bases. CDR3 size: 13 residues. Trimming took 8 bases from V and 1 from J; bases not matched to a gene: 3. CDR1 is GTSNPN, CDR2 SVGIG, per germline (reference sequence). This CDR3 reads CAGGQENTGELFF. The CDR3, as DNA: TGTGCCGGGGGACAGGAGAACACCGGGGAGCTGTTTTTT.

This clonotype was counted ten times or more. The rearrangement links TRBV28 to TRBJ1-5, with a weak D call TRBD1 (5 bases). In germline, CDR1 is MDHEN, CDR2 SYDVKM. V was shortened by 5 bases and J by 0 bases, with 17 bases between the two germline ends. The CDR3 totals 17 residues. As DNA, the CDR3 is TGTGCCAGCAGTGCACCCTCGGGGGGGAATAGCAATCAGCCCCAGCATTTT. Protein: CASSAPSGGNSNQPQHF.

The table lists this clonotype with a few counts. The chain employs TRBV19 and TRBJ2-7, with 7 bases lining up with TRBD2. The germline V gene has CDR1 LNHDA and CDR2 SQIVND (reference sequence). With 4 bases clipped from V and 2 bases from J, the junction kept 8 bases outside the gene matches. The CDR3 is 15 amino acids. The CDR3 region is CASSTPGGRTYEQYF. As DNA, the CDR3 is TGTGCCAGTAGTACCCCCGGGGGGAGGACCTACGAGCAGTACTTC.

This clonotype was recorded a few times. The chain uses TRBV6-2 or TRBV6-3 and TRBJ2-5, with 7 bases aligning to TRBD2. The ends lost 0 bases at V and 4 bases at J; junction bases unmatched: 14. This CDR3 is built from 18 residues. The germline V gene encodes CDR1 MNHEY and CDR2 SVGEGT. CDR3 protein: CASSYSPSGPVVGETQYF. CDR3 coding DNA: TGTGCCAGCAGTTACTCCCCTAGCGGACCCGTTGTCGGAGAGACCCAGTACTTC.

This clonotype was picked up many times. The rearrangement links TRBV12-3 or TRBV12-4 to TRBJ1-1; 8 bases align to TRBD1. The CDR3 length is 14 residues. With 4 bases clipped from V and 4 bases from J, the junction kept 5 bases outside the gene matches. The CDR3 region is CASSYDRGITEAFF. In DNA, the CDR3 is TGTGCCAGCAGTTACGACAGGGGTATCACTGAAGCTTTCTTT.